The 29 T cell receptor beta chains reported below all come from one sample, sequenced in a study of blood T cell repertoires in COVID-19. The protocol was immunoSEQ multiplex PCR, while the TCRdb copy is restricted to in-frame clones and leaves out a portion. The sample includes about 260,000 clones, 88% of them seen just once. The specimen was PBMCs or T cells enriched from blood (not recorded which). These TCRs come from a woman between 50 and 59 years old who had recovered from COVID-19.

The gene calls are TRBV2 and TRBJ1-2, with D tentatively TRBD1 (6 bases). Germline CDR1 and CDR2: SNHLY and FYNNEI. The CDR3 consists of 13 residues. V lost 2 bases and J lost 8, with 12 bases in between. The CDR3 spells CASSEQGMGGYTF. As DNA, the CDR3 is TGTGCCAGCAGTGAACAGGGGATGGGGGGCTACACCTTC.

CDR3 protein: CASSDQVGLGSYNEQFF. Written as DNA, the CDR3 is TGTGCCAGCAGTGACCAAGTGGGCCTTGGCTCCTACAATGAGCAGTTCTTC. This chain links TRBV27 with TRBJ2-1; D is unresolved. In germline, CDR1 is MNHEY, CDR2 SMNVEV (reference sequence). V was trimmed by 5 bases and J by 0 bases, leaving 17 bases between them. CDR3 length equals 17 residues.

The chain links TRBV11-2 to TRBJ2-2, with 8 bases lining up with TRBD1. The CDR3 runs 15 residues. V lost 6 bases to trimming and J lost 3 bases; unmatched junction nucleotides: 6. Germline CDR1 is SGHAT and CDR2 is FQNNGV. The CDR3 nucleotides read TGTGCCAGCAGTCTCGGACAGGGTGACACCGGGGAGCTGTTTTTT. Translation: CASSLGQGDTGELFF. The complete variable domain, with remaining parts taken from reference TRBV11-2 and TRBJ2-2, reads EAGVAQSPRYKIIEKRQSVAFWCNPISGHATLYWYQQILGQGPKLLIQFQNNGVVDDSQLPKDRFSAERLKGVDSTLKIQPAKLEDSAVYLCASSLGQGDTGELFFGEGSRLTVL.

CDR3 nucleotides: TGTGCCAGCAGCACACAGGGGCACACCGGGGAGCTGTTTTTT. Translated: CASSTQGHTGELFF. The J gene is TRBJ2-2, the V gene TRBV7-2, with TRBD1 matching over 7 bases. V lost 5 bases, J lost 3 bases, and 3 bases stayed unmatched. CDR1 is SGHTA and CDR2 is FQGNSA in the germline V gene. The CDR3 runs 14 residues. Based on the CDR3 plus reference TRBV7-2 and TRBJ2-2, the full variable domain is GAGVSQSPSNKVTEKGKDVELRCDPISGHTALYWYRQSLGQGLEFLIYFQGNSAPDKSGLPSDRFSAERTGGSVSTLTIQRTQQEDSAVYLCASSTQGHTGELFFGEGSRLTVL.

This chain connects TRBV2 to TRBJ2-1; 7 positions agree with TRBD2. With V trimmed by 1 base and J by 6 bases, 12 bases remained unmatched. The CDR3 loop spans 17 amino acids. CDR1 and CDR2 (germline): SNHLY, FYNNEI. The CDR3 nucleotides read TGTGCCAGCAGTGAAGGCGGACTAGGATCGACCTTCAATGAGCAGTTCTTC. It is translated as CASSEGGLGSTFNEQFF.

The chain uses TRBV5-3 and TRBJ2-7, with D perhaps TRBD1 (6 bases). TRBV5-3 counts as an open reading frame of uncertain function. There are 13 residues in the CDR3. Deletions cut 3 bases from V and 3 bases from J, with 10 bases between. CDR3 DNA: TGTGCCAGAAGCTCGGACAGCAACTACGAGCAGTACTTC. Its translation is CARSSDSNYEQYF.

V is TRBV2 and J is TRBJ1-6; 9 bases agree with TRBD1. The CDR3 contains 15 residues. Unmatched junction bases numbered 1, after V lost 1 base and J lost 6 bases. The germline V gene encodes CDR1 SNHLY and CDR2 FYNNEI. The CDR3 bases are TGTGCCAGCAGTGAAGGGACAGGGGTTAATTCACCCCTCCACTTT. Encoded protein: CASSEGTGVNSPLHF.

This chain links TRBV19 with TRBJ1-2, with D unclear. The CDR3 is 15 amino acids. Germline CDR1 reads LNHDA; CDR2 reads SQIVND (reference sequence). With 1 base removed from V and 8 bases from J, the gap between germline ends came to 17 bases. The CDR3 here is CASSIGRGMSDGYTF. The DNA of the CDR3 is TGTGCCAGTAGTATAGGTAGAGGGATGAGTGACGGCTACACCTTC.

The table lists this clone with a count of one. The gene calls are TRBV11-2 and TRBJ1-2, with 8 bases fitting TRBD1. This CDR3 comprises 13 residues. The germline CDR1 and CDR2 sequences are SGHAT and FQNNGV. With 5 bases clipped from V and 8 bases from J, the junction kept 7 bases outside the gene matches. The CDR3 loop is CASSLPGGGGYTF. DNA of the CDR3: TGTGCCAGCAGCCTTCCAGGGGGCGGAGGCTACACCTTC.

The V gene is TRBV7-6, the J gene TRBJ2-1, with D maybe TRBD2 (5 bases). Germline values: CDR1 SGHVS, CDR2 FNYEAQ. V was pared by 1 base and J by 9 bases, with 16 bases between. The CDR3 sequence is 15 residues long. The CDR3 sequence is CASSLVGSGMSEQFF. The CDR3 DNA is TGTGCCAGCAGCTTAGTTGGGTCGGGAATGAGTGAGCAGTTCTTC.

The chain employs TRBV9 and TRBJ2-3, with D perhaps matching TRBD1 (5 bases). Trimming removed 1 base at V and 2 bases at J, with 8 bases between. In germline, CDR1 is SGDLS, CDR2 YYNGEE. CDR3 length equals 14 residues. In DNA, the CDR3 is TGTGCCAGCAGCGTAAAAGGGGACACAGATACGCAGTATTTT. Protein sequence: CASSVKGDTDTQYF.

The CDR3 DNA sequence: TGTGCCAGCAGTTTAGAGGGGGCGAGCGTTGGCTACACCTTC. Residues: CASSLEGASVGYTF. The chain couples TRBV28 to TRBJ1-2; 7 bases are a match to TRBD1. J was trimmed by 7 bases and V by 2 bases; bases with no gene match: 7. This CDR3 is built from 14 residues. CDR1 and CDR2 from the germline V gene are MDHEN and SYDVKM.

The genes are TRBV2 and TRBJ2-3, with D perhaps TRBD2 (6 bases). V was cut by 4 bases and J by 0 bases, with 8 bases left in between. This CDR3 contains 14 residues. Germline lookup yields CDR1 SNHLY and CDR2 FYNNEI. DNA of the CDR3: TGTGCCAGCAGTGGACTAGAAAGCACAGATACGCAGTATTTT. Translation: CASSGLESTDTQYF.

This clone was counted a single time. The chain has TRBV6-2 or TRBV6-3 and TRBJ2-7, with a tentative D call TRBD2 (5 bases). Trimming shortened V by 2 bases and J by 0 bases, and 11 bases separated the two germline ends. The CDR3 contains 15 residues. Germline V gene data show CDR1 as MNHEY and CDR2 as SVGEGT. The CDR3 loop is CASSYGVGASYEQYF. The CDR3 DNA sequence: TGTGCCAGCAGTTACGGTGTGGGAGCCTCCTACGAGCAGTACTTC.

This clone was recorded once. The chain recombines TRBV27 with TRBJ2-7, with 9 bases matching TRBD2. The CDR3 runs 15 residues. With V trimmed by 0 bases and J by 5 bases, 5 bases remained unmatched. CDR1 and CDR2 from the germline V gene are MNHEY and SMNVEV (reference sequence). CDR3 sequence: CASSLSAGGLNEQYF. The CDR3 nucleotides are TGTGCCAGCAGTTTATCGGCGGGAGGGCTTAACGAGCAGTACTTC.

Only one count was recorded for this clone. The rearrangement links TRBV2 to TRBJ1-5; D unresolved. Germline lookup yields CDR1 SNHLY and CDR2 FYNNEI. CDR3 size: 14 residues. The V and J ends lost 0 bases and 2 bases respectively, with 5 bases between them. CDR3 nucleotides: TGTGCCAGCAGTGAAGCCGTAGGCAATCAGCCCCAGCATTTT. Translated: CASSEAVGNQPQHF.

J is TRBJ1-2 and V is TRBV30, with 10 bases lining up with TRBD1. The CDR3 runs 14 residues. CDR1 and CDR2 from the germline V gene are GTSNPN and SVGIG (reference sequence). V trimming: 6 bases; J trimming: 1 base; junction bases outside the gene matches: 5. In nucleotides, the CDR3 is TGTGCCTGTGGGACAGGGGCCATTAACTATGGCTACACCTTC. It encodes CACGTGAINYGYTF.

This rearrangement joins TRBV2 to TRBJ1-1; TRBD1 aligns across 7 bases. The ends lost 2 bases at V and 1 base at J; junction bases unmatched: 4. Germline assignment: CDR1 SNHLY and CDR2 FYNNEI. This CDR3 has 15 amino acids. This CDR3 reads CASSESGTANTEAFF. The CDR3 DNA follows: TGTGCCAGCAGTGAATCCGGGACAGCGAACACTGAAGCTTTCTTT.

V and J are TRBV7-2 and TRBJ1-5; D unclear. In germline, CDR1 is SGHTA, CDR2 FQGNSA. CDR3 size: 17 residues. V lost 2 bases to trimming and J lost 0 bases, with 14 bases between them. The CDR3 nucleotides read TGTGCCAGCAGCTTAAAAAGTACAAGTTATAGCAATCAGCCCCAGCATTTT. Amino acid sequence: CASSLKSTSYSNQPQHF.

CDR3 in amino acids: CASSYRLAGPYEQYF. The CDR3 DNA reads TGTGCCAGCAGTTACCGACTAGCGGGACCCTACGAGCAGTACTTC. This chain uses TRBV6-5 with TRBJ2-7; 11 bases fit TRBD2. Germline CDR1 reads MNHEY; CDR2 reads SVGAGI. The CDR3 sequence is 15 residues long. The ends lost 2 bases at V and 2 bases at J; junction bases unmatched: 2.

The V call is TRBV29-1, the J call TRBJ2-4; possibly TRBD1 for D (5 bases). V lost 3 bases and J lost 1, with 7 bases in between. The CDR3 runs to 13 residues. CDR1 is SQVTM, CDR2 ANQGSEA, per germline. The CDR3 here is CSVDPGAKNIQYF. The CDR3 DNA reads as TGCAGCGTTGACCCAGGGGCCAAAAACATTCAGTACTTC.

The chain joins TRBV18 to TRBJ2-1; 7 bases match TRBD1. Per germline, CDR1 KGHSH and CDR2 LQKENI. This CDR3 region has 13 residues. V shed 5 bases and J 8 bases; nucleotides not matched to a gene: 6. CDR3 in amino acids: CASSKTGVDEQFF. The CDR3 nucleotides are TGTGCCAGCTCAAAAACAGGGGTGGATGAGCAGTTCTTC.

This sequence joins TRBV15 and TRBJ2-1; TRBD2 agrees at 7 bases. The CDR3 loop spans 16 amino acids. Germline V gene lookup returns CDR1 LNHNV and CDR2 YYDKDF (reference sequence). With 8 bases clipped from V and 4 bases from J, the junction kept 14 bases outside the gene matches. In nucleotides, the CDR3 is TGTGCCACCGCGTTGCTGGGGCGGGAGTTATACAATGAGCAGTTCTTC. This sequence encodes CATALLGRELYNEQFF.

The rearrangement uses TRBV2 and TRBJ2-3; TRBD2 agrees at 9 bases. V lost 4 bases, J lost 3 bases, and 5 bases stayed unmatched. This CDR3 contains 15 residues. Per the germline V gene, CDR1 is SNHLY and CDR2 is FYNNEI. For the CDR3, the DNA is TGTGCCAGCAGTGCTATTAGCGGGAGTACAGATACGCAGTATTTT. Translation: CASSAISGSTDTQYF.

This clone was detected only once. The CDR3 bases are TGTGCCAGCAGCTCACCCTCGTTAGCGGGAGTGGAGGAGACCCAGTACTTC. Translation: CASSSPSLAGVEETQYF. The chain uses TRBV11-2 and TRBJ2-5, with 9 bases aligning to TRBD2. CDR3 length equals 17 residues. Germline CDR1 is SGHAT and CDR2 is FQNNGV. Losses at the gene ends were 4 bases for V and 5 bases for J; bases not matched to a gene: 14.

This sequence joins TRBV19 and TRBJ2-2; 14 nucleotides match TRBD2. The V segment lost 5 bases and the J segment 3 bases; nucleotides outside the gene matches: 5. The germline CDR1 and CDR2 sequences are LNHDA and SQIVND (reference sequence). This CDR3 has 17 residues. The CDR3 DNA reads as TGTGCCAGTAGTCCCCGGGGACTAGCGGGAGACACCGGGGAGCTGTTTTTT. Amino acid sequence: CASSPRGLAGDTGELFF.

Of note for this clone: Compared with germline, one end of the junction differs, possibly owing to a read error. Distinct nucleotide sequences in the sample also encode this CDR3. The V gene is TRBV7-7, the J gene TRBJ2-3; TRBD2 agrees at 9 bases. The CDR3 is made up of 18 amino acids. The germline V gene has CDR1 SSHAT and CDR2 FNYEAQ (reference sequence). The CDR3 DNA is TGTGCTAGCAGTTTATTTCCCCCGCTAGCGGGACCCACAGATACGCAGTATTTT. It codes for CASSLFPPLAGPTDTQYF.

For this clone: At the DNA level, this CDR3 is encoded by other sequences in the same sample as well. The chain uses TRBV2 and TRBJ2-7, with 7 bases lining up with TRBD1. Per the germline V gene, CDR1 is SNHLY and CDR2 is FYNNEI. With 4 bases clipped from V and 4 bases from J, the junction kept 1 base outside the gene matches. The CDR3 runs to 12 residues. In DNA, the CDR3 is TGTGCCAGCAGTGGACAGGGTTACGAGCAGTACTTC. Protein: CASSGQGYEQYF.

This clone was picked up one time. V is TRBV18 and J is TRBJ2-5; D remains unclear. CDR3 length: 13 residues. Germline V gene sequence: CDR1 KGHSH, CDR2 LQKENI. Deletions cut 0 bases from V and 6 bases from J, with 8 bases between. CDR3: CASSPPFSQTQYF. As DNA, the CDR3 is TGTGCCAGCTCACCACCGTTTAGTCAGACCCAGTACTTC.